A single sample gave rise to the 22 T cell receptor beta chains below, sequenced in a study of blood T cell repertoires in COVID-19. The assay was immunoSEQ multiplex PCR, and TCRdb's table has in-frame clones only and misses some. The top ten clones hold roughly 12% of a sample with approximately 440,000 clones, approximately 90% of them seen once. The sequencing input was peripheral blood. The receptors come from a woman aged 45-65 years with COVID-19, enrolled during active disease.

The rearrangement joins TRBV5-6 to TRBJ2-7, with 11 bases matching TRBD1. The germline V gene encodes CDR1 SGHDT and CDR2 YYEEEE. The V gene end was trimmed by 2 bases and the J gene end by 5 bases; junction bases not matched to a gene: 6. The CDR3 covers 15 residues. CDR3 amino acids: CASSFGTGGRNEQYF. The CDR3 bases are TGTGCCAGCAGCTTTGGGACAGGGGGAAGGAACGAGCAGTACTTC.

The V call is TRBV4-2, the J call TRBJ1-6, with unresolved D. V dropped 1 base and J dropped 0 bases, with 7 bases sitting between them. From germline, CDR1 is LGHNA and CDR2 YNFKEQ. This CDR3 spans 16 amino acids. The CDR3 is CASSQGEGSYNSPLHF. The CDR3 bases are TGTGCCAGCAGCCAAGGCGAGGGCTCCTATAATTCACCCCTCCACTTT.

V is TRBV19 and J is TRBJ1-1; a weak D match, TRBD1 (6 bases). The V gene lost 9 bases and the J gene lost 3 bases, with 11 bases spanning the gap. CDR1 and CDR2 (germline): LNHDA, SQIVND (reference sequence). The CDR3 is 12 amino acids. DNA for the CDR3: TGTGCCAGCAAGCAGGGGTACACTGAAGCTTTCTTT. Its translation: CASKQGYTEAFF.

The chain carries TRBV6-5 and TRBJ2-7; 8 positions match TRBD2. The germline V gene encodes CDR1 MNHEY and CDR2 SVGAGI. The CDR3 has 14 amino acids. V was clipped by 5 bases and J by 1 base; unmatched bases: 4. CDR3 bases: TGTGCCAGCAGTCAGAGCGGGGGTTCCTACGAGCAGTACTTC. Amino acids: CASSQSGGSYEQYF.

The chain has TRBV5-6 and TRBJ1-3, with 10 bases aligning to TRBD1. V lost 5 bases, J lost 4 bases, and 9 bases stayed unmatched. CDR1 and CDR2 (germline): SGHDT, YYEEEE. This CDR3 is built from 16 residues. CDR3 protein: CASRRWDRGRGNTIYF. As DNA, the CDR3 is TGTGCCAGCAGACGCTGGGACAGGGGAAGGGGAAACACCATATATTTT.

This chain uses TRBV14 with TRBJ1-1; D is perhaps TRBD1 (6 bases). The V end lost 4 bases, the J end lost 5 bases, and 17 bases lay between the germline ends. Germline V gene data show CDR1 as SGHDN and CDR2 as FVKESK. This CDR3 is 15 amino acids long. For the CDR3, the DNA is TGTGCCAGCAGCCGGAGGACAGCCTGGGGGACTGAAGCTTTCTTT. It encodes CASSRRTAWGTEAFF.

This clone occurred once. The chain joins TRBV5-1 to TRBJ2-5; 11 bases map to TRBD2. CDR1 and CDR2 from the germline V gene are SGHRS and YFSETQ. The CDR3 length is 15 residues. With V trimmed by 4 bases and J by 5 bases, 7 bases remained unmatched. CDR3 coding DNA: TGCGCCAGCAGCCTGCCTAGCGGGGGGAAGGAGACCCAGTACTTC. Protein: CASSLPSGGKETQYF.

The chain links TRBV9 to TRBJ1-2; TRBD1 aligns across 7 bases. J gave up 4 bases and V 3 bases, and 9 bases lay outside the gene matches. This CDR3 spans 15 amino acids. CDR1 and CDR2 from the germline V gene are SGDLS and YYNGEE. The CDR3 DNA reads TGTGCCAGCAGCGGAGAGAAGGGGGCTATCTATGGCTACACCTTC. This codes for CASSGEKGAIYGYTF.

The V call is TRBV5-8, the J call TRBJ2-7; 15 positions agree with TRBD2. The CDR3 is 17 amino acids. J gave up 2 bases and V 6 bases, and 9 bases lay outside the gene matches. Per the germline V gene, CDR1 is SGHTS and CDR2 is YDEGEE. CDR3 DNA: TGTGCCAGCACGCTCGGGACTAGCGGGGGGAATACCTACGAGCAGTACTTC. It yields the protein CASTLGTSGGNTYEQYF.

The CDR3 here is CASSYSRGLADQPQHF. In DNA, the CDR3 is TGTGCCAGCAGTTACTCCCGGGGTTTGGCGGATCAGCCCCAGCATTTT. The chain carries TRBV6-5 and TRBJ1-5; no reliable D call. The CDR3 extends over 16 amino acids. CDR1 and CDR2 (germline): MNHEY, SVGAGI. With 0 bases removed from V and 5 bases from J, the gap between germline ends came to 14 bases.

V usage is TRBV19 and J usage is TRBJ1-6, with D possibly being TRBD1 (5 bases). This CDR3 is built from 14 residues. Between the trimmed V and J ends, which lost 3 bases and 6 bases, there was a span of 9 bases. Per germline, CDR1 LNHDA and CDR2 SQIVND (reference sequence). The CDR3 DNA is TGTGCCAGTAGTATCGTACAGGTTAATTCACCCCTCCACTTT. As protein: CASSIVQVNSPLHF.

With regard to this clone: Additional DNA sequences in this sample encode the identical CDR3. The chain employs TRBV27 and TRBJ2-2, with unresolved D. V lost 3 bases, J lost 6 bases, and 5 bases lay in between. Germline lookup yields CDR1 MNHEY and CDR2 SMNVEV (reference sequence). The CDR3 length is 12 residues. The CDR3 DNA is TGTGCCAGCAGTTTCCCCTCCGGGGAGCTGTTTTTT. Translating gives CASSFPSGELFF.

The chain carries TRBV2 and TRBJ2-4, with TRBD1 matching over 10 bases. CDR3 length: 17 residues. CDR1 SNHLY and CDR2 FYNNEI come from the germline V gene. The V and J ends lost 2 bases and 2 bases, in that order; junction bases with no gene match: 6. CDR3 loop: CASSEPGQGMTKNIQYF. The CDR3 DNA sequence: TGTGCCAGCAGTGAACCGGGACAGGGGATGACCAAAAACATTCAGTACTTC.

The chain joins TRBV15 to TRBJ2-1, with 9 nucleotides matching TRBD2. Germline assignment: CDR1 LNHNV and CDR2 YYDKDF (reference sequence). Germline trimming cut 4 bases from V and 3 bases from J; bases unmatched to any gene: 4. There are 15 residues in the CDR3. Written as DNA, the CDR3 is TGTGCCACCAGCAAAGCGGGGGGCTTCTACAATGAGCAGTTCTTC. It is translated as CATSKAGGFYNEQFF.

This sequence joins TRBV18 and TRBJ1-6, with D possibly TRBD1 on 6 matching bases. Germline assignment: CDR1 KGHSH and CDR2 LQKENI. V was pared by 3 bases and J by 12 bases, with 15 bases between. The CDR3 is 14 residues long. The CDR3 protein is CASSPGGAPLPLHF. In nucleotides, the CDR3 is TGTGCCAGCTCACCCGGGGGGGCTCCCCTACCCCTCCACTTT.

The rearrangement uses TRBV9 and TRBJ2-6, with D tentatively TRBD1 (5 bases). This CDR3 spans 17 amino acids. With 1 base removed from V and 0 bases from J, the gap between germline ends came to 11 bases. Germline values: CDR1 SGDLS, CDR2 YYNGEE. CDR3 coding DNA: TGTGCCAGCAGCGTAAGTACAGGACCCTCTGGGGCCAACGTCCTGACTTTC. Translated: CASSVSTGPSGANVLTF.

This clone was observed at least ten times. For the CDR3, the DNA is TGTGCCAGTAGTATAGGGAGCGATATGAACACTGAAGCTTTCTTT. As protein: CASSIGSDMNTEAFF. The rearrangement uses TRBV19 and TRBJ1-1, with D unresolved. The V gene lost 1 base and the J gene lost 0 bases, with 9 bases spanning the gap. The CDR3 sequence is 15 residues long. Germline V gives CDR1 LNHDA, CDR2 SQIVND (reference sequence).

This clone has a single count. The V and J genes are TRBV6-2 or TRBV6-3 and TRBJ1-1, with D possibly TRBD1 on 5 matching bases. Germline-derived CDR1 and CDR2 are MNHEY and SVGEGT. Trimming removed 3 bases from V and 1 base from J, with 18 bases in between. This CDR3 contains 17 residues. CDR3 DNA: TGTGCCAGCAGTTATTCGGAACTATTCACAGGGAACACTGAAGCTTTCTTT. Encoded protein: CASSYSELFTGNTEAFF.

The J gene is TRBJ1-1, the V gene TRBV5-1, with D perhaps matching TRBD1 (5 bases). The length of the CDR3 is 14 residues. CDR1 is SGHRS, CDR2 YFSETQ, per germline. The germline V and J ends were trimmed by 0 bases and 4 bases, with 10 bases remaining between them. CDR3 sequence: CASSLEGRGTEAFF. In DNA form, the CDR3 reads TGCGCCAGCAGCTTGGAGGGGCGGGGCACTGAAGCTTTCTTT.

This sequence joins TRBV4-1 and TRBJ1-4; no firm D call. The germline V gene encodes CDR1 MGHRA and CDR2 YSYEKL. V dropped 0 bases and J dropped 8 bases, with 13 bases sitting between them. The CDR3 runs 15 residues. The CDR3 DNA reads TGCGCCAGCAGCCAAGACCCGGCAGACGGGGAAAAACTGTTTTTT. It yields the protein CASSQDPADGEKLFF.

J is TRBJ1-2 and V is TRBV5-4; weak D call: TRBD1 (6 bases). Trimming pared 5 bases from V and 5 bases from J, leaving 13 bases between. Per germline, CDR1 SGHNT and CDR2 YYREEE (reference sequence). CDR3 size: 13 residues. CDR3 in amino acids: CASRRDRNYGYTF. The CDR3 DNA sequence: TGTGCCAGCAGAAGAGACAGGAATTATGGCTACACCTTC.

The rearrangement joins TRBV4-1 to TRBJ2-2, with D unclear. Trimming stripped 0 bases from V and 6 bases from J, with 8 bases between. Per germline, CDR1 MGHRA and CDR2 YSYEKL. CDR3 size: 14 residues. CDR3 sequence reads: CASSQDRLPGELFF. The CDR3 bases are TGCGCCAGCAGCCAAGACCGGTTGCCCGGGGAGCTGTTTTTT.